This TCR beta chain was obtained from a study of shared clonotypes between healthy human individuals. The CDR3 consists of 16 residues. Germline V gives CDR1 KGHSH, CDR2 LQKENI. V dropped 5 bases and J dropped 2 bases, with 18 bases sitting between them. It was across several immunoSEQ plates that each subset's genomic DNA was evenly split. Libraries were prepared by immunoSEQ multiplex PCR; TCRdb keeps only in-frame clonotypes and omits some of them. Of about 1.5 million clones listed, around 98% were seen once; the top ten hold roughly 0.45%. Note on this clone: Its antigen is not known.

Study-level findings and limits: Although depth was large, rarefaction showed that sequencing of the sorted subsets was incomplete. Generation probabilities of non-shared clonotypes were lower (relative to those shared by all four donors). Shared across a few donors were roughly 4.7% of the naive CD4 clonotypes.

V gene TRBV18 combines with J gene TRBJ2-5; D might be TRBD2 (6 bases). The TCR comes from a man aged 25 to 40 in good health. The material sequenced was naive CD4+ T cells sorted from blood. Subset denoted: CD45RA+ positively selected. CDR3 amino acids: CASSALKGGRQETQYF. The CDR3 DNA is TGTGCCAGCTCAGCTCTCAAGGGAGGAAGGCAAGAGACCCAGTACTTC.